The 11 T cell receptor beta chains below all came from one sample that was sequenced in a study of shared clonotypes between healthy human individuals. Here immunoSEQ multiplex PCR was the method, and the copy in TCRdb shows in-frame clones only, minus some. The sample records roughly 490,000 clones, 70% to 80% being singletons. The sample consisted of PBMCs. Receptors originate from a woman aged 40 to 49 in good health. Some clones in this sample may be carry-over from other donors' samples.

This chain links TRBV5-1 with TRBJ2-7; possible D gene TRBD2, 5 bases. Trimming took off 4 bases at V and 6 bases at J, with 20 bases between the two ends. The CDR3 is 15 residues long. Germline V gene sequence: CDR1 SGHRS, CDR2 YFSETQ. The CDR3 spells CASSPPGKGGSEQYF. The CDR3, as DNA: TGCGCCAGCAGCCCCCCCGGGAAAGGAGGTAGCGAGCAGTACTTC.

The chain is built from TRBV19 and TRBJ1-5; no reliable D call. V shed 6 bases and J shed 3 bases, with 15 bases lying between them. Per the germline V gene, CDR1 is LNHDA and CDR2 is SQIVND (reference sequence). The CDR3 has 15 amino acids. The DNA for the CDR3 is TGTGCCAGTAGACCTCCAGGTGGGGTCAATCAGCCCCAGCATTTT. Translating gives CASRPPGGVNQPQHF.

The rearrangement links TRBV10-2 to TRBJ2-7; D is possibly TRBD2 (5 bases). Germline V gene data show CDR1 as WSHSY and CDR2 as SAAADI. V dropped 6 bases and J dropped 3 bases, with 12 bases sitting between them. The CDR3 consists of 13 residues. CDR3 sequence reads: CASRPGILYEQYF. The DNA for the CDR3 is TGCGCCAGCAGGCCGGGAATTCTCTACGAGCAGTACTTC.

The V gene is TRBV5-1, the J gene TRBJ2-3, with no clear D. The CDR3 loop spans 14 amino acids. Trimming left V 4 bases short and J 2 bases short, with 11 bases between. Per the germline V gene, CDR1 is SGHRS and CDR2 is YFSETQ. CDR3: CASSPPGPTDTQYF. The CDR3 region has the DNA TGCGCCAGCAGCCCCCCTGGTCCCACAGATACGCAGTATTTT.

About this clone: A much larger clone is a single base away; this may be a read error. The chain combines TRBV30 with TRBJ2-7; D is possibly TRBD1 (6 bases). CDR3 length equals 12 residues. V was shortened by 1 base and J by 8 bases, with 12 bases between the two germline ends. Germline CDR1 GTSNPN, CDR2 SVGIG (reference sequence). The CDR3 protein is CAWSGGRYKQYF. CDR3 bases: TGTGCCTGGAGTGGGGGGCGTTACAAGCAGTACTTC.

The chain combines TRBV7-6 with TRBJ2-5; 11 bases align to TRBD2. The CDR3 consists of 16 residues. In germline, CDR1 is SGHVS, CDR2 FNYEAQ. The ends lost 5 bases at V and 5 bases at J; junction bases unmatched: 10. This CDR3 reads CASSNFLAGGEETQYF. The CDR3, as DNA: TGTGCCAGCAGCAATTTTCTAGCGGGAGGAGAGGAGACCCAGTACTTC.

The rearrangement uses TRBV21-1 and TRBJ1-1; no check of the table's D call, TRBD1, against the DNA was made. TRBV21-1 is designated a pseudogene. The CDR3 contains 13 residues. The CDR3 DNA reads TGTGCCAGCAGCACCTACAGGGACACTGAAGCTTTCTTT. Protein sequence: CASSTYRDTEAFF.

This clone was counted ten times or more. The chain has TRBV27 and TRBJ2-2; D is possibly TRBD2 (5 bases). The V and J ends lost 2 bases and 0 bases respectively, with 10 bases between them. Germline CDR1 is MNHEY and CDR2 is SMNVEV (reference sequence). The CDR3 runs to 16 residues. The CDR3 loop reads CASSLGSDPNTGELFF. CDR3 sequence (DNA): TGTGCCAGCAGTTTAGGTAGCGACCCGAACACCGGGGAGCTGTTTTTT.

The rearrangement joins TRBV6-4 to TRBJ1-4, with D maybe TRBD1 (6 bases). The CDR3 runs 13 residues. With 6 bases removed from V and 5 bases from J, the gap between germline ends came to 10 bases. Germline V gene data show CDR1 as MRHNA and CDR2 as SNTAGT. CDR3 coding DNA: TGTGCCAGCAGAGGGGGTCCCAATGAAAAACTGTTTTTT. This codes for CASRGGPNEKLFF.

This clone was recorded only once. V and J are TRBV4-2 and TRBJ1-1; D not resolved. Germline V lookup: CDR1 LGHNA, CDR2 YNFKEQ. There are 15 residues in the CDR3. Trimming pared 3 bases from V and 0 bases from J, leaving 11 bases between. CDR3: CASSQVGIMNTEAFF. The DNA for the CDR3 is TGTGCCAGCAGCCAGGTCGGGATTATGAACACTGAAGCTTTCTTT.

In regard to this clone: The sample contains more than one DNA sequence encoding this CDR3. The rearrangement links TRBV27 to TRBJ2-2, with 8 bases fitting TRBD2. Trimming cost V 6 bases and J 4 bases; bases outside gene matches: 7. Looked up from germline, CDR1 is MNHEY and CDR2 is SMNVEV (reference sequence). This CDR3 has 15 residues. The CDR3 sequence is CASRGLAGSTGELFF. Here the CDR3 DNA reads TGTGCCAGCAGGGGGCTAGCGGGCTCCACCGGGGAGCTGTTTTTT.